This T cell receptor (beta chain) was captured by sequencing in a study of T cell responses to AZD1222 COVID-19 vaccine. Germline assignment: CDR1 MNHEY and CDR2 SMNVEV (reference sequence). This CDR3 is 14 amino acids long. Trimming pared 10 bases from V and 0 bases from J, leaving 12 bases between. Measured with immunoSEQ multiplex PCR; TCRdb has only the in-frame clones, and not every one. Of around 100,000 clones in the sample, 70% to 90% were seen once. Sample: peripheral blood, taken on day 0 of AZD1222 vaccination. This clonotype was obtained from an adult in good health. V usage is TRBV27 and J usage is TRBJ2-2; weak D call: TRBD2 (5 bases). CDR3 nucleotides: TGTGCCACTTCCGGGAACCCGAACACCGGGGAGCTGTTTTTT. Encoded protein: CATSGNPNTGELFF.